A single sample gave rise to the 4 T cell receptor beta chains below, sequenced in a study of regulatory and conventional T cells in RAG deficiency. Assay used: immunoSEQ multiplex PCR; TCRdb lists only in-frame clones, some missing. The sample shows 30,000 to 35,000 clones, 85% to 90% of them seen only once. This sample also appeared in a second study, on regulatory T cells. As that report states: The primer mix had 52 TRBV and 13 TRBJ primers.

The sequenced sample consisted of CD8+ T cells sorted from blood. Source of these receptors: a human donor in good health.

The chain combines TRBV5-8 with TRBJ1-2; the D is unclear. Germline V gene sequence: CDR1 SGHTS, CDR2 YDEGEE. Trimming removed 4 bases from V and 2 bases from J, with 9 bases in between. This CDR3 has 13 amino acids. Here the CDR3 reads CASSTPPNYGYTF. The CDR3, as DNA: TGTGCCAGCAGCACACCACCAAACTATGGCTACACCTTC.

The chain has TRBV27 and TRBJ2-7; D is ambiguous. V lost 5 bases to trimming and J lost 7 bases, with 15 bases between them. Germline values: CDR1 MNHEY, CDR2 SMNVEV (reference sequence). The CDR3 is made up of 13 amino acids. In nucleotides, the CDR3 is TGTGCCAGCAGTGAGCCTCGGGTGGGGGAGCAGTACTTC. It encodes CASSEPRVGEQYF.

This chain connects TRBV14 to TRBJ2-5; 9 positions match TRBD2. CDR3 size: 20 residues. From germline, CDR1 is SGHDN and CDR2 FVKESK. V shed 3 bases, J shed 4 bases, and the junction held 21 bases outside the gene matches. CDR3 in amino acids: CASSQGAVAGVSPAGETQYF. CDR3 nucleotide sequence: TGTGCCAGCAGCCAGGGCGCGGTAGCGGGAGTGAGCCCGGCGGGAGAGACCCAGTACTTC.

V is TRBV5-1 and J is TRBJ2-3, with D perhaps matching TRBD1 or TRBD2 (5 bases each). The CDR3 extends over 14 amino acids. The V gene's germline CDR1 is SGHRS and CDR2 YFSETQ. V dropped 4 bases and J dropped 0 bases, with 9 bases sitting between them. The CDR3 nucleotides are TGCGCCAGCAGCCCCTGGGACAGCACAGATACGCAGTATTTT. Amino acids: CASSPWDSTDTQYF. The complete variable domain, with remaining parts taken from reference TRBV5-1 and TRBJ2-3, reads KAGVTQTPRYLIKTRGQQVTLSCSPISGHRSVSWYQQTPGQGLQFLFEYFSETQRNKGNFPGRFSGRQFSNSRSEMNVSTLELGDSALYLCASSPWDSTDTQYFGPGTRLTVL.